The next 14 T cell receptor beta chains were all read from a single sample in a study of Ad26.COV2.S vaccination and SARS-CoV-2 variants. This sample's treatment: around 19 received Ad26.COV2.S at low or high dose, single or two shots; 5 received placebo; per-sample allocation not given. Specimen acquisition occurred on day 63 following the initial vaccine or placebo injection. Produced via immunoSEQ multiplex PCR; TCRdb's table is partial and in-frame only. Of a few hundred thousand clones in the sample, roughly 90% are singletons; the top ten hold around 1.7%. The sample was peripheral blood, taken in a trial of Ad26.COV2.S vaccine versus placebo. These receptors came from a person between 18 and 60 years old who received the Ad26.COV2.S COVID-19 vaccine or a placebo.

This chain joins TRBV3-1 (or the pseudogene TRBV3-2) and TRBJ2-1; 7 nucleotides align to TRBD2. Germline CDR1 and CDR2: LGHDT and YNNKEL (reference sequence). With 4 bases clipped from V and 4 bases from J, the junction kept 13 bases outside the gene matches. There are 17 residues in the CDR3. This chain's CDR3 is CASSPRDSSGLYNEQFF. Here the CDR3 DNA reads TGTGCCAGCAGCCCGCGCGACTCTAGCGGACTTTACAATGAGCAGTTCTTC.

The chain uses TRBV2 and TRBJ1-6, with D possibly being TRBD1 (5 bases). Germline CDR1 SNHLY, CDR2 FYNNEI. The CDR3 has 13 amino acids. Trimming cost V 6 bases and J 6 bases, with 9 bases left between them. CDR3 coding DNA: TGTGCCAGCAGGGGGACGGGTAATTCACCCCTCCACTTT. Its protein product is CASRGTGNSPLHF.

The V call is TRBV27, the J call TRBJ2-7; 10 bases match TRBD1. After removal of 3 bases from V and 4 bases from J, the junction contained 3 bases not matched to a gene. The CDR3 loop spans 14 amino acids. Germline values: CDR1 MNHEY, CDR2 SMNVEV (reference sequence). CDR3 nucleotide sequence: TGTGCCAGCAGTTTGCGGACAGGGGGGTACGAGCAGTACTTC. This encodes CASSLRTGGYEQYF.

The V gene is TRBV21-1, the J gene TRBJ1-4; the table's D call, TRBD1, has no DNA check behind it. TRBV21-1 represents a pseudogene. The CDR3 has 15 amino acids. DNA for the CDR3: TGTGCCAGCAGCGCACTCGGGACAGGGAATGAAAAACTGTTTTTT. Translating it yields CASSALGTGNEKLFF.

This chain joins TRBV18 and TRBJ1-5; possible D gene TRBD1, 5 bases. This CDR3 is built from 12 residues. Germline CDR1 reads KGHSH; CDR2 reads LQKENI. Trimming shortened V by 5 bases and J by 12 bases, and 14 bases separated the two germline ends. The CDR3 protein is CASSKPGTFQHF. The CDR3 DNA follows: TGTGCCAGCTCAAAACCGGGGACGTTCCAGCATTTT. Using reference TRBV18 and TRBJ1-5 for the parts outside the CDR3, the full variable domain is NAGVMQNPRHLVRRRGQEARLRCSPMKGHSHVYWYRQLPEEGLKFMVYLQKENIIDESGMPKERFSAEFPKEGPSILRIQQVVRGDSAAYFCASSKPGTFQHFGDGTRLSIL.

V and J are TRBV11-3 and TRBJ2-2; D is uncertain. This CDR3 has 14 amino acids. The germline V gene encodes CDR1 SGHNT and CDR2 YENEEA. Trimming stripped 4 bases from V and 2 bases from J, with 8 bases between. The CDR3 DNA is TGTGCCAGCAGCTCAATTCCCAACACCGGGGAGCTGTTTTTT. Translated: CASSSIPNTGELFF.

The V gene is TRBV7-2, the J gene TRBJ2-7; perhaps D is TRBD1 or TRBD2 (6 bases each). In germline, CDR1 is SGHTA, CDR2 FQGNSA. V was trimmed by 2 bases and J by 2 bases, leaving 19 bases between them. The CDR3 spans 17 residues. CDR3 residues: CASSLTGGRPVAYEQYF. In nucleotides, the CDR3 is TGTGCCAGCAGCTTAACTGGGGGGCGTCCCGTGGCCTACGAGCAGTACTTC.

CDR3 sequence (DNA): TGCGCCAGCAGCACCGGACAGTATGATAACTATGGCTACACCTTC. This sequence encodes CASSTGQYDNYGYTF. This sequence joins TRBV4-3 and TRBJ1-2, with a weak D call TRBD1 (6 bases). CDR1 and CDR2 (germline): LGHNA, YSLEER. The CDR3 sequence is 15 residues long. V was shortened by 5 bases and J by 1 base, with 14 bases between the two germline ends.

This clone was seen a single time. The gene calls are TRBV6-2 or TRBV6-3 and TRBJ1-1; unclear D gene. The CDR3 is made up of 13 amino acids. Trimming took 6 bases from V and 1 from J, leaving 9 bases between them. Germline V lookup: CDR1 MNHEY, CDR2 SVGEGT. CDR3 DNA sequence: TGTGCCAGCAGGTACAGAGAGAACACTGAAGCTTTCTTT. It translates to CASRYRENTEAFF.

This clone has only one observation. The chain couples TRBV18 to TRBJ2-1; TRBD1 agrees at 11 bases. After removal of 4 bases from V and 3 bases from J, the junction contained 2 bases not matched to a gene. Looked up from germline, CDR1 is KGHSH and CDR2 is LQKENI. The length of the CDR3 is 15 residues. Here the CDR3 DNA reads TGTGCCAGCTCACGAGGGACAGGGGGCTACAATGAGCAGTTCTTC. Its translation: CASSRGTGGYNEQFF.

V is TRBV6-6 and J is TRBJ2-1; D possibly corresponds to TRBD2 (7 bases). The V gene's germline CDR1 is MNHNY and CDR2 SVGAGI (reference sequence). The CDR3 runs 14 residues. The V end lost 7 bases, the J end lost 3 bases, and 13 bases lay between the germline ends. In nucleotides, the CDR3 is TGTGCCAGCAAAGGGGGGGGAGACTACAATGAGCAGTTCTTC. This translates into CASKGGGDYNEQFF.

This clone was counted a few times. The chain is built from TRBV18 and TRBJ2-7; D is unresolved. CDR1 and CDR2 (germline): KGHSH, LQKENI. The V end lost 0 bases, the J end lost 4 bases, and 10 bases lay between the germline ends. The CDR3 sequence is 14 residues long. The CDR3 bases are TGTGCCAGCTCACCACCACTGGAAGGGTACGAGCAGTACTTC. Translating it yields CASSPPLEGYEQYF. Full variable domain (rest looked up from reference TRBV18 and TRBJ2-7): NAGVMQNPRHLVRRRGQEARLRCSPMKGHSHVYWYRQLPEEGLKFMVYLQKENIIDESGMPKERFSAEFPKEGPSILRIQQVVRGDSAAYFCASSPPLEGYEQYFGPGTRLTVT.

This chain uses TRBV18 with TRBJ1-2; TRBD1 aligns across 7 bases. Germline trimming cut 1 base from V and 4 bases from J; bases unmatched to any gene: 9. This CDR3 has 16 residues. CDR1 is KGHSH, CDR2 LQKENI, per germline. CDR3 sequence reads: CASSPLLRQGGYGYTF. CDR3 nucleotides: TGTGCCAGCTCACCACTATTGAGACAGGGAGGCTATGGCTACACCTTC.

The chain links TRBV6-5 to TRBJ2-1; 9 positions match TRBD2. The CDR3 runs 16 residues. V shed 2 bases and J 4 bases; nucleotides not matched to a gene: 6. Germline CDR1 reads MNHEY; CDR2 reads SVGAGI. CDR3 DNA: TGTGCCAGCAGTTACCTAGCGGGACAGAAATACAATGAGCAGTTCTTC. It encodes CASSYLAGQKYNEQFF.